This T cell receptor (beta chain) was identified in a study of cytomegalovirus exposure and HLA in healthy donors (dated by TCRdb to between 2016 and 2019). As for the study more broadly: According to an earlier analysis of 587 of the donors, about 179 million T cells yielded 120 million or so unique TCR beta sequences and less than 300 Gb of sequence data. Approximately 300 gigabases of sequencing data and roughly 90 million unique TCR sequences were included in an early release covering 550 to 800 HLA-typed donors. Of the roughly 400 genotyped donors, 75% to 85% were placed in the genetic ancestry cluster associated with self-reported Caucasian donors. The study was designed to test whether signatures of past pathogen exposure could be identified by cataloging public T cell receptors. The study used immunosequencing to profile the T cell repertoires of several hundred subjects and linked those repertoires to cytomegalovirus serostatus. Besides the first cohort of around 700 subjects, a separate validation cohort made up of 90 to 150 different subjects was used. High-throughput TCR immunosequencing, statistical association of individual TCRs with disease status, and machine learning were combined to predict cytomegalovirus infection status. A later analysis re-analyzed previously published TCR beta repertoires from about 600 donors and added high-resolution HLA genotyping to study TCR occurrence patterns. The later analysis used no new phenotypic data to find candidate immune exposures, relying instead on TCR beta sequences and their occurrence across donors. To decide whether each TCR beta V gene segment behaved as functional or pseudogenic, an earlier analysis of some 600 of the donors relied on high-throughput TCR beta sequencing. Donor age, sex, ethnicity and CMV serostatus were collected together with the repertoire data. In a later genetic analysis, genome-wide SNP genotypes for about 60% of the 666 donors were used, and that subset was treated as a discovery cohort. All discovery cohort repertoires had been generated using a single sequencing platform. HLA typing covered class I and class II loci at four-digit resolution. Typing coverage differed by locus: A, B, C, DRB1 and DQB1 were typed in roughly 620-630 donors, DQA1 in roughly 500, DPA1 in some 600, and DPB1 in just under 480. Because of strong linkage in the cohort, a handful of DR-DQ haplotypes were treated as single units for association and clustering. On average, around 200,000 unique TCR beta nucleotide sequences were sequenced per donor among 300 to 500 genotyped donors of the cohort, with around 19% of those sequences being non-productive. The study at large found these results: Seventeen rarely observed V segments, including chromosome 9 orphons, were excluded from the earlier analysis of approximately 500 of the donors because counts were too low. CMV serostatus was the only immune exposure information available for the cohort. According to a later analysis, TCR association rates differed among HLA loci, with DRB1 alleles showing the most associated TCRs and HLA-C alleles showing the fewest. In vitro tests confirmed that three of the cytomegalovirus-associated TCR beta chains recognize cytomegalovirus antigens. A further reported finding was that TCR beta sequences accurately predicted the HLA-A and HLA-B alleles for most subjects in the first cohort. Most TCR sequences were observed very rarely across donors, whereas some public TCRs were present in many individuals. According to the authors, the approach could potentially be generalized to other disease states and immunological phenotypes. When HLA alleles, especially DR and DQ, strongly co-occurred, TCR associations were difficult to assign to individual alleles. An association between a missense DCLRE1C variant and V-gene and J-gene trimming of TCR beta chains was found in a later genetic analysis and replicated in an independent cohort. The cohort was sequenced for TCR beta chains only, and without alpha or paired-chain data the features that could be detected were limited. Some IMGT-functional V segments, including TRBV6-2 and TRBV6-3, could not be told apart with the 87-base-pair reads, so those segments were excluded. According to a later genetic analysis, donors in an Asian-associated ancestry cluster had fewer N-insertions in productive TCRs than the approximately 670-donor mean. Because some donors lacked HLA typing at each locus, the association tests relied only on the typed subset. Roughly uniform sequencing depth across donors was assumed in presence/absence analyses, although this assumption may not hold. In a later analysis, several top co-occurrence clusters were reported to appear linked to parvovirus B19, influenza, CMV and Epstein-Barr virus. In an earlier analysis of some 550 of the donors, most TCR beta V segments were observed in productive rearrangements about 87% or about 30% of the time, broadly matching IMGT annotations. In a later analysis, HLA-associated TCR beta chains were found to be more clonally expanded and to have lower generation probabilities than equally common non-associated chains. The study gave a list of some 150 TCR beta chains associated with cytomegalovirus. A cluster of highly shared sequence variants was judged likely to represent a technical artifact of the sequencing pipeline. According to a later analysis, most CMV-associated TCR beta chains appeared to be HLA-restricted, and the HLA associations seemed to be driven largely by CMV exposure. The classifier was reported to diagnose cytomegalovirus status with high specificity and sensitivity in both the original and validation cohorts. In a later analysis, about 16,000 TCR beta sequences were associated with specific HLA alleles at a false discovery rate of 0.05. Correlated functional status among segregating V segments might be attributable to linkage disequilibrium, but an unknown experimental factor could not be ruled out.

To prepare the library, the immunoSEQ multiplex PCR assay was applied. For the multiplex PCR, a mixture combining 60 forward primers for TCR Vbeta segments and 13 reverse primers for TCR Jbeta segments was used. Amplification of the CDR3 region of rearranged TCR beta genes was performed with a multiplex PCR assay on genomic DNA. On the Illumina HiSeq System, the amplified TCR beta libraries were sequenced as 87-base-pair reads. As for the original processing: In a later analysis, some 80 million unique TCR beta chains were counted across the roughly 670 repertoires, and roughly 11 million of these chains were shared by at least two donors. To remove PCR and sequencing errors, raw reads were error-corrected and collapsed into unique sequences using a nearest-neighbor algorithm that merged closely related sequences. Alignment of CDR3 sequences to IMGT reference sequences was used to assign V, D and J gene segments. For a sequence to be retained, a match of at least six nucleotides was required to both a V gene segment and a J gene segment. Rearrangements were classified as productive when the CDR3 lacked stop codons and remained in frame with V and J, and all other rearrangements were classified as non-productive. CDR3 was defined by IMGT convention, running from the second conserved V-encoded cysteine to the conserved J-encoded phenylalanine. In an earlier analysis of roughly 580 of the donors, sequences lacking an unambiguous match to a single V gene segment were excluded. In an earlier analysis of several hundred of the donors, V segments were called functional above 56.7% productive rearrangements and were called segregating when the between-donor standard deviation exceeded 5%. A statistical classification framework was built for diagnosing cytomegalovirus status from the catalog of TCR beta chain sequences. A later analysis assigned V and J genes by comparing TCR nucleotide sequences with IMGT/GENE-DB human TR gene sequences. A later analysis assigned CDR3 sequences and most-parsimonious VDJ recombination scenarios with the TCRdist pipeline. In a later analysis, every TCR beta chain was defined by the combination of its CDR3 amino acid sequence and its V-gene family, and reads without a unique V-gene family were dropped. A later analysis removed nearly 600 highly shared, low-generation-probability nucleotide sequences to deal with suspected cross-contamination and a sequencing artifact. For each public chain, a later analysis derived a clonal expansion index from normalized ranks of inferred template counts within each repertoire. In a later analysis, generation probabilities were computed using a VDJ recombination model fitted to out-of-frame rearrangements, and the results were checked against IGoR. In a later analysis, hypergeometric tests were used to score TCR-TCR, TCR-HLA and TCR-CMV co-occurrence, with a repertoire-size bias correction applied to TCR pairs. A later analysis estimated false discovery rates by permuting HLA or CMV assignments 20 times. In a later analysis, co-occurring TCRs were grouped using DBSCAN, with TCRdist sequence similarity added in when clustering inside HLA-allele-positive subsets. Repertoires with fewer than 30,000 or more than 120,000 public chains were left out of co-occurrence clustering, as were five repertoires with anomalous nucleotide sharing. Sourced from immuneACCESS, this table was stored by TCRdb with only in-frame sequences that have V and J called. A share of the clones is absent; for the studies checked, an unresolved V gene accounts for under half, and the remainder has no known explanation. The DNA was the basis for D and trimming; V, J and clone size are from that table. This sample has about 34,000 clones in its table, and 65% to 75% of those were observed once. The ten largest clones represent 9.5% to 13% of the sample.

The cohort comprised some 730 healthy bone marrow donors. At the time of sampling, all cohort members were nominally healthy, though unrecorded immune exposures were likely present. The donor tested CMV seropositive and was one of the 289 seropositive cohort members. Each donor provided a peripheral blood sample, and peripheral blood mononuclear cells were used for TCR beta sequencing. Genomic DNA extraction from the blood cell samples was performed with the Qiagen DNeasy Blood Extraction Kit. Trimming removed 10 bases from V and 7 bases from J, leaving 16 bases between the germline ends. Spanning cysteine to phenylalanine, the CDR3 consists of 12 amino acids. Only the CDR3 DNA stays, 36 bases, in frame from base 1. From the germline V gene (reference sequence), CDR1 is LNHDA and CDR2 is SQIVND. The sample holds a few counts of this clone. It has no known antigen specificity. No base qualities exist here, and no much larger clone lies one base off it.

This receptor chain uses TRBV19 and TRBJ1-2, with the D gene not confidently named. This TCR derives from a man aged 40-49 years in good health and CMV-seropositive. Sequencing was done on a sample of PBMCs. The CDR3 loop reads CATASRVGGYTF. The nucleotides are TGTGCCACCGCTTCCCGGGTCGGTGGCTACACCTTC.